Listed here is a single T cell receptor beta chain. It was with 60 Vbeta and 13 Jbeta primers that the PCR ran. Sequencing was performed with immunoSEQ multiplex PCR; in TCRdb, only in-frame clones are kept and a portion is missing. The sample holds about 90,000 clones, 80% to 90% seen once. Germline lookup yields CDR1 MDHEN and CDR2 SYDVKM. Unmatched junction bases numbered 8, after V lost 6 bases and J lost 3 bases. The CDR3 contains 16 residues. The entry originates in a study of cytomegalovirus exposure and HLA in healthy donors. The receptor's source is a man younger than 30 in good health and CMV-seronegative. The rearrangement joins TRBV28 to TRBJ2-4, with TRBD1 identical over 10 bases. Sequencing was done on a sample of PBMCs. The CDR3 spells CASSLRTGGGKNIQYF. As DNA, the CDR3 is TGTGCCAGCAGCCTTAGGACAGGGGGAGGCAAAAACATTCAGTACTTC.